These T cell receptor beta chains were read from a single sample in a study of cytomegalovirus exposure and HLA in healthy donors. Clones were sequenced by immunoSEQ multiplex PCR, and TCRdb holds only the in-frame ones, with some missing. The profile shows 72,000 or so clones, 55% to 65% of them singletons. Input material: PBMCs. All receptors come from a woman aged 50 to 60 in good health and CMV-seronegative. Both conserved end residues are part of each CDR3. D genes are given only for firm matches. Clone size is shown for a subset of rows, as once, few, many or a class of expanded clone.

j_gene | len | d_gene | abundance | v_gene | CDR3aa | CDR3nt
TRBJ2-5 | 14 | TRBD1 | NA | TRBV9 | CASSVADRGASQYF | TGTGCCAGCAGCGTAGCAGACAGGGGGGCCTCCCAGTACTTC
TRBJ2-3 | 14 | NA | NA | TRBV5-1 | CASSLERGTDTQYF | TGCGCCAGCAGCTTGGAACGGGGCACAGATACGCAGTATTTT
TRBJ2-1 | 17 | TRBD2 | few | TRBV11-2 | CASGHGLAFRSYNEQFF | TGTGCCAGCGGCCACGGACTAGCGTTCCGCTCCTACAATGAGCAGTTCTTC
TRBJ2-5 | 12 | NA | NA | TRBV5-8 | CASPSPGETQYF | TGTGCCAGTCCGAGCCCGGGGGAGACCCAGTACTTC
TRBJ2-4 | 19 | NA | once | TRBV9 | CASSPPAEGASSAKNIQYF | TGTGCCAGCAGCCCTCCCGCGGAGGGGGCTTCAAGCGCCAAAAACATTCAGTACTTC
TRBJ2-7 | 14 | NA | few | TRBV14 | CASSQDHTGSEQYF | TGTGCCAGCAGCCAAGACCACACAGGGTCCGAGCAGTACTTC
TRBJ2-1 | 16 | TRBD1 | NA | TRBV28 | CASSSYLGQVGSEQFF | TGTGCCAGCAGTTCATACCTCGGACAGGTAGGGAGTGAGCAGTTCTTC
TRBJ1-2 | 12 | NA | NA | TRBV28 | CASSSSREGYTF | TGTGCCAGCAGTTCTTCCAGGGAAGGCTACACCTTC
TRBJ1-1 | 15 | TRBD1 | once | TRBV4-3 | CASSQETGRGTEAFF | TGCGCCAGCAGCCAAGAGACAGGGCGGGGCACTGAAGCTTTCTTT
TRBJ1-2 | 13 | NA | few | TRBV6-6 | CASSPDSRHGYTF | TGTGCCAGCAGTCCGGACAGCCGTCATGGCTACACCTTC
TRBJ1-5 | 14 | NA | NA | TRBV28 | CASIQSRGQGPQHF | TGTGCCAGCATCCAATCGCGGGGGCAAGGGCCCCAGCATTTT
TRBJ1-4 | 15 | TRBD1 | NA | TRBV5-8 | CASSFSRQGNEKLFF | TGTGCCAGCAGCTTTAGCCGACAGGGAAATGAAAAACTGTTTTTT
TRBJ2-5 | 13 | NA | NA | TRBV7-7 | CASSSDWLGPSNF | TGTGCTAGCAGCTCGGATTGGCTGGGGCCATCGAACTTC
TRBJ1-6 | 14 | NA | NA | TRBV30 | CAWSVEGAGSPLHF | TGTGCCTGGAGTGTGGAAGGGGCTGGGTCACCCCTCCACTTT